This paragraph covers one T cell receptor (beta chain) sequence. The data were taken from a study of T cell changes during pregnancy in multiple sclerosis. TCRdb's copy holds only in-frame clones and misses some; the assay was immunoSEQ multiplex PCR. The sample holds 69,000 or so clones, around 92% seen once. The V gene lost 2 bases and the J gene lost 3 bases, with 5 bases spanning the gap. Germline CDR1 reads MGHRA; CDR2 reads YSYEKL. This CDR3 contains 14 residues. V is TRBV4-1 and J is TRBJ2-6; the D is unclear. The sequences come from peripheral blood, collected before pregnancy. The sequence was collected from a female donor with multiple sclerosis, enrolled in a pregnancy study. The CDR3: CASSQRSGANVLTF. DNA of the CDR3: TGCGCCAGCAGCCAAAGGAGTGGGGCCAACGTCCTGACTTTC.